Listed below are T cell receptor beta chains from one sample, sequenced in a study of cytomegalovirus exposure and HLA in healthy donors. Profiling relied on immunoSEQ multiplex PCR, and the TCRdb table lists in-frame clones only, not all of them. The table has approximately 120,000 clones, roughly 80% seen once. Sequenced: PBMCs. The receptors come from a female donor in good health and CMV-seronegative. The CDR3 runs from the conserved cysteine through the conserved F or W. A D gene is named only where the DNA matches it firmly. A clone size is listed for some rows: how often the clone was seen (once, few, many), or a class if it is expanded.

>TRBD2|TRBV5-8|TRBJ2-5|NA
TGTGCCAGCAGCATGACTAGCGGGAGGGTCGGAAGAGAGACCCAGTACTTC
CASSMTSGRVGRETQYF
>NA|TRBV15|TRBJ2-7|NA
TGTGCCACCAGCAGCCGCGGACTACGGGACCGGAGGTCCGCCGAGCAGTACTTC
CATSSRGLRDRRSAEQYF
>NA|TRBV14|TRBJ2-5|NA
TGTGCCAGCAGCCAAGTGCGAGGGCCCCAAGAGACCCAGTACTTC
CASSQVRGPQETQYF
>TRBD2|TRBV5-4|TRBJ2-7|few
TGTGCCAGCAGCCCACAGCTTCGACCCGGGACTAGCGTCCACGAGCAGTACTTC
CASSPQLRPGTSVHEQYF
>NA|TRBV2|TRBJ2-5|NA
TGTGCCAGCAGTGAAGAAGGAACAGCCCAAGAGACCCAGTACTTC
CASSEEGTAQETQYF
>TRBD2|TRBV11-2|TRBJ2-1|few
TGTGCCAGCAGCCCCGGGACTAGCGGGGGAGATGAGCAGTTCTTC
CASSPGTSGGDEQFF
>NA|TRBV5-4|TRBJ2-6|few
TGTGCCAGCAGCGGAGAAACAGGTCCTCGGGTCCTGACTTTC
CASSGETGPRVLTF
>NA|TRBV7-6|TRBJ2-7|once
TGTGCCAGCAGCCCCAGGGGTAGCTACGAGCAGTACTTC
CASSPRGSYEQYF
>TRBD1|TRBV2|TRBJ1-5|NA
TGTGCCAGCAGGCGTGGACAGGCCAATCAGCCCCAGCATTTT
CASRRGQANQPQHF
>NA|TRBV7-6|TRBJ1-5|NA
TGTGCCAGCAGCCCCAAGCACCTTAGCAATCAGCCCCAGCATTTT
CASSPKHLSNQPQHF
>TRBD2|TRBV7-9|TRBJ2-2|few
TGTGCCAGCAGCTCCGGGACTAGCGGGGGGGCAACCCCCGGGGAGCTGTTTTTT
CASSSGTSGGATPGELFF
>NA|TRBV28|TRBJ2-6|NA
TGTGCCAGTCGACTCTCTGGGGCCAACGTCCTGACTTTC
CASRLSGANVLTF
>NA|TRBV5-4|TRBJ1-2|NA
TGTGCCAGCAGCTTGGACCCGGGGGGGGACTATGGCTACACCTTC
CASSLDPGGDYGYTF
>NA|TRBV6-5|TRBJ1-1|NA
TGTGCCAGCAGAACCCCGACGGGGATCACTGAAGCTTTCTTT
CASRTPTGITEAFF
>NA|TRBV6-5|TRBJ1-1|NA
TGTGCCAGCAGTTACTCGTCGTTCAGGAGGGCGACTGAAGCTTTCTTT
CASSYSSFRRATEAFF
>NA|TRBV4-1|TRBJ1-6|NA
TGCGCCAGCAGCCAAGAGGTGACAGGCGAATCACCCCTCCACTTT
CASSQEVTGESPLHF
>NA|TRBV25-1|TRBJ2-7|NA
TGTGCCAGCAGTGAGCCGGGAACCTACGAGCAGTACTTC
CASSEPGTYEQYF
>TRBD1|TRBV5-6|TRBJ1-2|NA
TGTGCCAGCAGCCTAGGGGGCTCCTATGGCTACACCTTC
CASSLGGSYGYTF
>NA|TRBV4-1|TRBJ2-1|NA
TGCGCCAGCAAGCGACAGGCTCCCGAATGGGAGCAGTTCTTC
CASKRQAPEWEQFF
>NA|TRBV30|TRBJ1-6|NA
TGTGCCTGGAGCCGCCGGGGTTCACCCCTCCACTTT
CAWSRRGSPLHF
>NA|TRBV30|TRBJ1-3|NA
TGTGCCTGGAGTGTAACACACGGGAACACCATATATTTT
CAWSVTHGNTIYF
>TRBD2|TRBV30|TRBJ2-3|few
TGTGCCTGGAGCGAACTAGCGGGAGGGGAAGATACGCAGTATTTT
CAWSELAGGEDTQYF
>TRBD1|TRBV11-3|TRBJ2-7|few
TGTGCCAGCAGCCTCGGACAGGACTACGAGCAGTACTTC
CASSLGQDYEQYF
>NA|TRBV2|TRBJ1-4|NA
TGTGCCAGCAGGGTAGACGGGGGAGAGGAAAAACTGTTTTTT
CASRVDGGEEKLFF
>NA|TRBV30|TRBJ2-7|NA
TGTGCCTGGAGTGTCCAAACAGGATACGAGCAGTACTTC
CAWSVQTGYEQYF
>TRBD2|TRBV4-1|TRBJ2-7|NA
TGCGCCAGCAGCCAAGAGACTAGCGGGATACCCTACGAGCAGTACTTC
CASSQETSGIPYEQYF
>TRBD2|TRBV9|TRBJ2-3|NA
TGTGCCAGCAGTCGAGCGGGATTCGCTAGCACAGATACGCAGTATTTT
CASSRAGFASTDTQYF
>TRBD1|TRBV18|TRBJ1-1|few
TGTGCCAGCTCACCATCGGATTACAGGGGTTTCACTGAAGCTTTCTTT
CASSPSDYRGFTEAFF
>TRBD1|TRBV18|TRBJ2-7|NA
TGTGCCAGCTCACCCGGGACAGGGTACTACGAGCAGTACTTC
CASSPGTGYYEQYF
>TRBD1|TRBV18|TRBJ2-2|NA
TGTGCCAGCTCACCATTACAGGGGTTGAAGACCGGGGAGCTGTTTTTT
CASSPLQGLKTGELFF
>NA|TRBV13|TRBJ2-5|NA
TGTGCCAGCAGCCCGTGGGGGCTCGAGACCCAGTACTTC
CASSPWGLETQYF
>TRBD1|TRBV5-1|TRBJ2-1|once
TGCGCCAGCAGGACGGACAGGGCCTACAATGAGCAGTTCTTC
CASRTDRAYNEQFF
>TRBD1|TRBV5-4|TRBJ2-7|few
TGTGCCAGCAGCTTGGGGGGACAGGGGTTCCTCGAGCAGTACTTC
CASSLGGQGFLEQYF
>NA|TRBV27|TRBJ1-1|NA
TGTGCCAGCAGTTTTTCCCGTGGCCCCCCTGAAGCTTTCTTT
CASSFSRGPPEAFF
>NA|TRBV7-3|TRBJ2-2|few
TGTGCCAGCAGCCCCCGTCCGAACACCGGGGAGCTGTTTTTT
CASSPRPNTGELFF
>TRBD1|TRBV19|TRBJ2-7|NA
TGTGCCAGTAGTATGGGACAGGCATTTTCCTACGAGCAGTACTTC
CASSMGQAFSYEQYF
>NA|TRBV28|TRBJ1-1|NA
TGTGCCAGCAGTTTATGGAGAGAGCCTGAAGCTTTCTTT
CASSLWREPEAFF